The entry below gives a single TCR beta chain sequence along with its context. At the DNA level, this CDR3 is encoded by other sequences in the same sample as well. Treatment described: oral pan-JAK inhibitor, 5-10 mg twice daily. V shed 1 base and J shed 3 bases, with 7 bases lying between them. Germline V gives CDR1 SGHDN, CDR2 FVKESK. The CDR3 has 14 residues. These data are taken from a study of CD8+ T cells in alopecia areata. The authors extracted RNA and reverse transcribed it into cDNA as the sequencing template. Method: immunoSEQ multiplex PCR; TCRdb's copy keeps in-frame clones and lacks some. This table has approximately 100,000 clones, 55% to 75% appearing once.

The clonotype comes from a human donor with alopecia areata. Specimen: CD8+ T cells sorted from blood, collected between weeks 55 and 65, from a patient treated with tofacitinib. The rearrangement joins TRBV14 to TRBJ2-1; D gene unclear. The CDR3: CASSQGGHYNEQFF. CDR3 nucleotides: TGTGCCAGCAGCCAAGGAGGCCACTACAATGAGCAGTTCTTC.